This is a list of T cell receptor beta chains from one sample in a study of blood T cells in healthy people across ages. Each CDR3 protein is one row after TCRdb ran MiXCR on the 5' RACE reads. Of roughly 1.9 million distinct CDR3 sequences detected, about 39% appear once; the ten largest clones hold roughly 23%. Sequenced material: blood. Receptors originate from a human donor in good health. The CDR3 runs from the conserved cysteine through the conserved F or W. The D gene is left open where the match is weak. Only some rows state a clone size, as once, few, many or a class for expanded clones.

clone size	V gene	J gene	D gene	CDR3 DNA	CDR3 protein
many	TRBV5-1	TRBJ2-4	NA	TGCGCCAGCAGCTTGGAGGTCAGGGGGGCGGGCATTCAGTACTTC	CASSLEVRGAGIQYF
few	TRBV28	TRBJ1-2	NA	TGTGCCAGCAGCTCACAGGGCCGGGCCCATGGCTACACCTTC	CASSSQGRAHGYTF
few	TRBV6-2/TRBV6-3	TRBJ2-7	NA	TGTGCCAGCCGAGACGGGGGAGACTACGAGCAGTACTTC	CASRDGGDYEQYF
NA	TRBV29-1	TRBJ2-7	NA	TGCAGCGTTGAAGATCTTAGCGTTCACGAGCAGTACTTC	CSVEDLSVHEQYF
NA	TRBV20-1	TRBJ1-5	NA	TGCAGTGCTAGAGGTCGGCAGGTCCGCAATCAGCCCCAGCATTTT	CSARGRQVRNQPQHF
NA	TRBV7-2	TRBJ2-7	TRBD1	TGTGCCGGCAGCTTATCGGACAGGTTGACCTACGAGCAGTACTTC	CAGSLSDRLTYEQYF
NA	TRBV5-5	TRBJ2-5	NA	TGTGCCAGCAGCCTTCGGTCAACTCAAGAGACCCAGTACTTC	CASSLRSTQETQYF
NA	TRBV10-3	TRBJ2-1	TRBD2	TGTGCCATCAGTGAGGAGGGCGGGGGTCTTAGTGAGCAGTTCTTC	CAISEEGGGLSEQFF
NA	TRBV13	TRBJ2-7	NA	TGTGCCAGCAGCCTACGCCGGGGCGGGGCCCAACCCTCCTACGTGCAGTACTTC	CASSLRRGGAQPSYVQYF
few	TRBV7-2	TRBJ2-7	NA	TGTGCCAGCACAACTTCCATAGGTTCCTACGAGCAGTACTTC	CASTTSIGSYEQYF
few	TRBV7-2	TRBJ1-2	NA	TGTGCCAGCAGCTTAGCGGCTCCCCCTTCGGACTATGGCTACACCTTC	CASSLAAPPSDYGYTF
few	TRBV6-5	TRBJ2-1	NA	TGTGCCAGCGATGACGTTTACAATGAGCAGTTCTTC	CASDDVYNEQFF
few	TRBV10-3	TRBJ2-1	NA	TGTGCCATCAGTGAGTCGATGGCTCCGGCCTACAATGAGCAGTTCTTC	CAISESMAPAYNEQFF
NA	TRBV5-6	TRBJ1-2	NA	TGTACCAGCAGAGACAACGACTATAACTATGGCTACACCTTC	CTSRDNDYNYGYTF
many	TRBV9	TRBJ1-2	NA	TGTGCCAGCAGCGTAGGGGATGGGAACTATGGCTACACCTTC	CASSVGDGNYGYTF
few	TRBV6-1	TRBJ2-7	TRBD1	TGTGCCAGCAGTGAATTGGGGACAGACTACCCCTACGAGCAGTACTTC	CASSELGTDYPYEQYF
few	TRBV18	TRBJ2-7	TRBD1	TGTGCCAGCTCACCACCGACAGGGTCCAACGAGCAGTACTTC	CASSPPTGSNEQYF
few	TRBV29-1	TRBJ1-1	NA	TGCAGCGTTGCTGGGGGATCGGGCACTGAAGCTTTCTTT	CSVAGGSGTEAFF
few	TRBV20-1	TRBJ1-4	NA	TGCAGTGCTAGTCGAGCAGGTGCTAATGAAAAACTGTTTTTT	CSASRAGANEKLFF
NA	TRBV9	TRBJ2-5	NA	TGTGCCAGCAGCGTAGCTCGATGGGGGGCCCAGGAGACCCAGTACTTC	CASSVARWGAQETQYF
few	TRBV9	TRBJ1-2	NA	TGTGCCAGCAGCACATCAATAACAGGGACCAACTATGGCTACACCTTC	CASSTSITGTNYGYTF
NA	TRBV4-2	TRBJ2-7	NA	TGTGCCAGCAGCCAAGTTAATAGGGTGGGCTCCAACTTCTACGAGCAGTACTTC	CASSQVNRVGSNFYEQYF
NA	TRBV4-3	TRBJ2-5	NA	TGCGCCAGCAGCCAAGATACCCGGGATGGGACCCAGTACTTC	CASSQDTRDGTQYF
few	TRBV6-6	TRBJ2-4	NA	TGTGCCAGCAGTCGCTCGGGTCCCTCGGGGAACATGCAGTACTTC	CASSRSGPSGNMQYF
few	TRBV5-6	TRBJ1-2	TRBD1	TGTGCCAGCACCGGTTGGCGGACAGGGGGCGATCTCGATGGCTACACCTTC	CASTGWRTGGDLDGYTF
NA	TRBV5-1	TRBJ2-7	NA	TGCGCCAGCAGCTTGGTGTCAGGTCGTTACGAGCAGTACTTC	CASSLVSGRYEQYF
NA	TRBV14	TRBJ2-3	NA	TGTGCCAGCAGCCAACTCGGGACGGCAGATACGCAGTATTTT	CASSQLGTADTQYF
NA	TRBV27	TRBJ2-1	NA	TGTGCCAGCAGTCCAACAGGTGGGATATGGGAGCAGTTCTTC	CASSPTGGIWEQFF
NA	TRBV11-2	TRBJ2-7	NA	TGTGCCAGCAGCTCACGACCCGGTCTCCGGGACGAGCAGTACTTC	CASSSRPGLRDEQYF
NA	TRBV5-1	TRBJ1-1	NA	TGCGCCAGCCGACCGGAGATGGGCATAGACACTGAAGCTTTCTTT	CASRPEMGIDTEAFF
few	TRBV6-2/TRBV6-3	TRBJ2-3	NA	TGTGCCAGCACCCCTCGGGAAGATACGCAGTATTTT	CASTPREDTQYF
few	TRBV19	TRBJ2-3	NA	TGTGCCAGTAGCACAGGGTTGTTTACAGATGCGCAGTATTTT	CASSTGLFTDAQYF
few	TRBV20-1	TRBJ1-4	NA	TGCAGTGCTCCCCGCGGGGTTGACGAAAAACTGTTTTTT	CSAPRGVDEKLFF
many	TRBV29-1	TRBJ2-1	NA	TGCAGCGGCCGCAGGGGTGGTGAGCAGTTCTTC	CSGRRGGEQFF
many	TRBV5-1	TRBJ1-6	TRBD1	TGCGCCAGCAGCTTGGTGGGGGACAGGGAGTCTCCCCTCCACTTT	CASSLVGDRESPLHF
many	TRBV5-1	TRBJ2-1	NA	TGTGCCAGCAGCTTAGGGCAGGGCCTCTACAATGAGCAGTTCTTC	CASSLGQGLYNEQFF
few	TRBV6-1	TRBJ2-3	TRBD2	TGTGCCAGCAGTGAGTGGCGGGGAGGGGATACGCAGTATTTT	CASSEWRGGDTQYF
NA	TRBV28	TRBJ1-5	NA	TGTGCCAGCAGTTCCCCCGGGACGCAACAGCCCCAGCATTTT	CASSSPGTQQPQHF
NA	TRBV29-1	TRBJ2-3	NA	TGCAGCGTAATATTAGACTCCACAGATACGCAGTATTTT	CSVILDSTDTQYF
NA	TRBV28	TRBJ1-5	NA	TGTGCCAGCAGATTGCCGGGAGTCAATCAGCCCCAGCATTTT	CASRLPGVNQPQHF
NA	TRBV5-1	TRBJ2-3	NA	TGCGCCAGCAGCTTGGTGACTTTAAGCACAGATACGCAGTATTTT	CASSLVTLSTDTQYF
NA	TRBV5-1	TRBJ2-1	TRBD1	TGCGCCAGCAGCCCACCGACCCCGACAGGGCATGAGCAGTTCTTC	CASSPPTPTGHEQFF
NA	TRBV5-1	TRBJ1-2	NA	TGCGCCAGCAGCTTGGCCTTGACCTTTAACTATGGCTACACCTTC	CASSLALTFNYGYTF